These 21 T cell receptor beta chains came from one sample sequenced in a study of T cell responses to AZD1222 COVID-19 vaccine. Profiling relied on immunoSEQ multiplex PCR, and the TCRdb table lists in-frame clones only, not all of them. Of around 160,000 clones listed, roughly 90% are singletons. Sequencing was performed on peripheral blood, taken on day 0 of AZD1222 vaccination. These receptors originate from an adult in good health.

The rearrangement uses TRBV28 and TRBJ1-1; 7 nucleotides match TRBD1. Germline V CDR1 and CDR2: MDHEN, SYDVKM. Trimming cost V 7 bases and J 6 bases; bases outside gene matches: 11. The CDR3 is 14 residues long. CDR3 in DNA: TGTGCCAGCACCCCGACAGGGCTAGAGCCTGAAGCTTTCTTT. Protein product: CASTPTGLEPEAFF. Variable domain in full (rest from reference TRBV28 and TRBJ1-1): DVKVTQSSRYLVKRTGEKVFLECVQDMDHENMFWYRQDPGLGLRLIYFSYDVKMKEKGDIPEGYSVSREKKERFSLILESASTNQTSMYLCASTPTGLEPEAFFGQGTRLTVV.

This chain uses TRBV19 with TRBJ2-1; D is ambiguous. The germline gives CDR1 LNHDA, CDR2 SQIVND (reference sequence). This CDR3 has 13 amino acids. The ends were cut back, 3 bases at V and 4 bases at J, with 7 bases in the middle. CDR3 coding DNA: TGTGCCAGTAGTATTGCTTTTTACAATGAGCAGTTCTTC. It yields the protein CASSIAFYNEQFF.

The chain joins TRBV7-9 to TRBJ1-1, with unresolved D. The germline gives CDR1 SEHNR, CDR2 FQNEAQ (reference sequence). The CDR3 is 17 amino acids. V was pared by 1 base and J by 1 base, with 16 bases between. CDR3: CASSLVLRQPWNTEAFF. In nucleotides, the CDR3 is TGTGCCAGCAGCTTAGTATTACGGCAACCTTGGAACACTGAAGCTTTCTTT.

Here the CDR3 reads CSVLGQRDGYTF. The CDR3 DNA is TGCAGCGTATTGGGACAGAGGGATGGCTACACCTTC. The genes are TRBV29-1 and TRBJ1-2; TRBD1 aligns across 7 bases. This CDR3 is built from 12 residues. CDR1 and CDR2 from the germline V gene are SQVTM and ANQGSEA. The junction had 7 bases not matched to a gene; V was cut back by 6 bases and J by 6 bases.

The chain combines TRBV13 with TRBJ2-5, with D possibly matching TRBD1 (6 bases). Germline V gene sequence: CDR1 PRHDT, CDR2 FYEKMQ (reference sequence). The V and J ends lost 5 bases and 1 base respectively, with 11 bases between them. This CDR3 spans 14 amino acids. The CDR3 reads CASSAGQLQETQYF. CDR3 coding DNA: TGTGCCAGCAGCGCCGGACAGCTCCAAGAGACCCAGTACTTC.

This chain joins TRBV12-3 or TRBV12-4 and TRBJ1-2; D call uncertain. V gave up 2 bases and J gave up 8 bases, with 12 bases separating them. This CDR3 has 13 amino acids. CDR3 protein: CASSLQGNLGYTF. CDR3 nucleotide sequence: TGTGCCAGCAGTTTACAAGGGAATCTCGGCTACACCTTC.

The chain joins TRBV11-3 to TRBJ2-5; D possibly corresponds to TRBD1 (6 bases). Between the trimmed V and J ends, which lost 1 base and 5 bases, there was a span of 11 bases. CDR3 length equals 14 residues. Germline-derived CDR1 and CDR2 are SGHNT and YENEEA. For the CDR3, the DNA is TGTGCCAGCAGCTTAGGACAGGTTGAGGAGACCCAGTACTTC. Protein sequence: CASSLGQVEETQYF.

The chain is built from TRBV19 and TRBJ1-2; TRBD1 matches at 12 bases. Germline values: CDR1 LNHDA, CDR2 SQIVND (reference sequence). J gave up 8 bases and V 3 bases, and 7 bases lay outside the gene matches. This CDR3 has 15 residues. CDR3 nucleotides: TGTGCCAGTAGTATCTCGGGACAGGGGGCGGGAGGCTACACCTTC. Its translation is CASSISGQGAGGYTF. The full variable domain, rest sourced from reference TRBV19 and TRBJ1-2, is DGGITQSPKYLFRKEGQNVTLSCEQNLNHDAMYWYRQDPGQGLRLIYYSQIVNDFQKGDIAEGYSVSREKKESFPLTVTSAQKNPTAFYLCASSISGQGAGGYTFGSGTRLTVV.

The chain carries TRBV29-1 and TRBJ1-1, with D hard to call. The CDR3 has 13 amino acids. V dropped 7 bases and J dropped 4 bases, with 16 bases sitting between them. Per the germline V gene, CDR1 is SQVTM and CDR2 is ANQGSEA. For the CDR3, the DNA is TGCAGCGCCTCCGAACCAAGCGGCACTGAAGCTTTCTTT. This encodes CSASEPSGTEAFF.

This clone has just one count. This rearrangement joins TRBV24-1 to TRBJ1-2, with TRBD1 identical over 7 bases. The CDR3 spans 14 residues. The V segment lost 4 bases and the J segment 8 bases; nucleotides outside the gene matches: 9. Germline CDR1 is KGHDR and CDR2 is SFDVKD. The DNA for the CDR3 is TGTGCCACCAGTGACCCGGACAGGTGGGGCGGCTACACCTTC. As protein: CATSDPDRWGGYTF.

The rearrangement links TRBV9 to TRBJ2-7, with 8 bases aligning to TRBD2. Losses at the gene ends were 2 bases for V and 0 bases for J; bases not matched to a gene: 10. The CDR3 sequence is 17 residues long. Germline CDR1 SGDLS, CDR2 YYNGEE. CDR3 DNA: TGTGCCAGCAGCGTGGAGAAGGAGCGGGGGTTCTCCTACGAGCAGTACTTC. It yields the protein CASSVEKERGFSYEQYF.

Remarks on this clone: One junction end does not reproduce the germline sequence, and a read error may be involved. This chain connects TRBV27 to TRBJ1-1, with TRBD1 as a possible D gene (6 bases). This CDR3 comprises 17 residues. CDR1 is MNHEY and CDR2 is SMNVEV in the germline V gene (reference sequence). The CDR3 DNA sequence: TGTGCCAGCAGTTCCACTGACCTAATGGGGGCCCCGCTCGTTGGAGTATTT. Amino acids: CASSSTDLMGAPLVGVF.

The chain uses TRBV27 and TRBJ1-5; TRBD1 agrees at 11 bases. Germline V CDR1 and CDR2: MNHEY, SMNVEV (reference sequence). The CDR3 runs to 14 residues. J gave up 7 bases and V 9 bases, and 8 bases lay outside the gene matches. This CDR3 is CASWDRGTEQPQHF. CDR3 nucleotides: TGTGCCAGTTGGGACAGGGGGACAGAGCAGCCCCAGCATTTT.

The chain uses TRBV6-5 and TRBJ1-5, with 8 bases matching TRBD1. The CDR3 spans 14 residues. From germline, CDR1 is MNHEY and CDR2 SVGAGI. V trimming: 4 bases; J trimming: 6 bases; junction bases outside the gene matches: 5. In DNA, the CDR3 is TGTGCCAGCAGTTTCAGGGGGCCGGGTCAGCCCCAGCATTTT. It yields the protein CASSFRGPGQPQHF.

The rearrangement links TRBV18 to TRBJ1-2, with 9 bases that match TRBD1. Germline trimming cut 5 bases from V and 0 bases from J; bases unmatched to any gene: 4. The CDR3 runs 15 residues. Germline V gene data show CDR1 as KGHSH and CDR2 as LQKENI. The chain's CDR3 is CASSLGQGTNYGYTF. For the CDR3, the DNA is TGTGCCAGCTCATTGGGACAGGGAACTAACTATGGCTACACCTTC. Based on the CDR3 plus reference TRBV18 and TRBJ1-2, the full variable domain is NAGVMQNPRHLVRRRGQEARLRCSPMKGHSHVYWYRQLPEEGLKFMVYLQKENIIDESGMPKERFSAEFPKEGPSILRIQQVVRGDSAAYFCASSLGQGTNYGYTFGSGTRLTVV.

The CDR3 reads CASSGGDGTIGYTF. CDR3 sequence (DNA): TGCGCCAGCAGCGGAGGGGACGGCACCATAGGCTACACCTTC. The chain employs TRBV5-1 and TRBJ1-2; tentatively, D is TRBD1 (5 bases). This CDR3 comprises 14 residues. V dropped 4 bases and J dropped 8 bases, with 18 bases sitting between them. CDR1 SGHRS and CDR2 YFSETQ come from the germline V gene.

The chain employs TRBV19 and TRBJ1-1; D ambiguous. Germline CDR1 LNHDA, CDR2 SQIVND (reference sequence). CDR3 length: 16 amino acids. The V end lost 6 bases, the J end lost 0 bases, and 17 bases lay between the germline ends. The CDR3 nucleotides are TGTGCCAGTAGATCATTGATTACACGGATGAACACTGAAGCTTTCTTT. Translation gives CASRSLITRMNTEAFF.

The chain recombines TRBV6-5 with TRBJ2-5, with 7 positions matching TRBD2. This CDR3 region has 14 residues. The germline CDR1 and CDR2 sequences are MNHEY and SVGAGI. Losses at the gene ends were 6 bases for V and 5 bases for J; bases not matched to a gene: 9. In DNA, the CDR3 is TGTGCCAGCAGACAGCCTGCGGGGGAGGAGACCCAGTACTTC. Translated, it gives CASRQPAGEETQYF.

The chain recombines TRBV6-2 or TRBV6-3 with TRBJ2-7; possibly TRBD2 for D (5 bases). Trimming left V 0 bases short and J 3 bases short, with 15 bases between. This CDR3 has 16 amino acids. CDR1 is MNHEY and CDR2 is SVGEGT in the germline V gene. This CDR3 reads CASSYSRSSSIYEQYF. CDR3 coding DNA: TGTGCCAGCAGTTACTCGAGGTCTAGCAGTATCTACGAGCAGTACTTC.

The chain has TRBV19 and TRBJ1-5; D gene unclear. This CDR3 is built from 15 residues. V shed 7 bases and J shed 6 bases, with 19 bases lying between them. Germline lookup yields CDR1 LNHDA and CDR2 SQIVND (reference sequence). The CDR3 sequence: CASKTRGGYGQPQHF. The DNA of the CDR3 is TGTGCCAGTAAGACCCGGGGAGGGTATGGTCAGCCCCAGCATTTT. Full variable domain (remainder filled in from reference TRBV19 and TRBJ1-5): DGGITQSPKYLFRKEGQNVTLSCEQNLNHDAMYWYRQDPGQGLRLIYYSQIVNDFQKGDIAEGYSVSREKKESFPLTVTSAQKNPTAFYLCASKTRGGYGQPQHFGDGTRLSIL.

This rearrangement joins TRBV7-3 to TRBJ2-3; D uncertain. This CDR3 contains 15 residues. Trimming took off 1 base at V and 2 bases at J, with 10 bases between the two ends. CDR1 and CDR2 from the germline V gene are SGHTA and FQGTGA. The CDR3 DNA reads as TGTGCCAGCAGCTTAAGGTCTGGATACACAGATACGCAGTATTTT. It encodes CASSLRSGYTDTQYF.